One and the same sample provided the 23 T cell receptor beta chains below, sequenced in a study of lymphopenia after photon versus proton radiotherapy. Repertoires were generated with immunoSEQ multiplex PCR, while TCRdb's copy carries only in-frame clones and drops some. The sample records approximately 70,000 clones, roughly 87% being singletons. The sample here was peripheral blood, taken from a patient treated with proton-based radiotherapy. These TCRs come from a man at least 80 years old with esophageal cancer.

This rearrangement joins TRBV6-6 to TRBJ2-1, with D perhaps TRBD1 (6 bases). The CDR3 consists of 13 residues. Germline CDR1 and CDR2: MNHNY and SVGAGI (reference sequence). V was pared by 10 bases and J by 6 bases, with 16 bases between. The CDR3 coding sequence is TGTGCCACCGCTCTGGGGGCCCGCAATGAGCAGTTCTTC. Protein product: CATALGARNEQFF.

The chain couples TRBV4-2 to TRBJ1-1, with D hard to call. The CDR3 covers 13 residues. The V end lost 0 bases, the J end lost 4 bases, and 6 bases lay between the germline ends. The V gene's germline CDR1 is LGHNA and CDR2 YNFKEQ. The CDR3 DNA is TGTGCCAGCAGCCAAGAGCACGGCACTGAAGCTTTCTTT. It encodes CASSQEHGTEAFF.

The chain employs TRBV6-5 and TRBJ1-5; 8 bases fit TRBD1. From germline, CDR1 is MNHEY and CDR2 SVGAGI. V lost 2 bases and J lost 11; bases outside the gene matches: 5. This CDR3 is 13 amino acids long. The CDR3 loop is CASSYAGGQSQHF. CDR3 nucleotides: TGTGCCAGCAGTTACGCAGGGGGCCAGTCCCAGCATTTT.

This clone occurred a few times. The genes are TRBV5-1 and TRBJ1-6; D uncertain. The CDR3 length is 14 residues. The V gene's germline CDR1 is SGHRS and CDR2 YFSETQ. V was clipped by 4 bases and J by 10 bases, with 15 bases between them. CDR3 DNA sequence: TGCGCCAGCAGCCCTGACGTGGGGAGATCACCCCTCCACTTT. This sequence encodes CASSPDVGRSPLHF.

The chain combines TRBV30 with TRBJ1-3; D ambiguous. The CDR3 length is 11 residues. Germline V lookup: CDR1 GTSNPN, CDR2 SVGIG (reference sequence). The germline V and J ends were trimmed by 6 bases and 6 bases, with 9 bases remaining between them. The CDR3 is CACGGINTIYF. DNA of the CDR3: TGTGCCTGTGGTGGGATAAACACCATATATTTT.

The chain is built from TRBV10-3 and TRBJ1-6; possible D gene TRBD1, 6 bases. The CDR3 consists of 14 residues. Germline V gene sequence: CDR1 ENHRY, CDR2 SYGVKD. V was pared by 5 bases and J by 10 bases, with 15 bases between. CDR3 in amino acids: CAISPSGRGSPLHF. As DNA, the CDR3 is TGTGCCATCAGTCCCTCCGGTAGGGGGTCACCCCTCCACTTT.

The V gene is TRBV6-1, the J gene TRBJ1-5; D ambiguous. The CDR3 sequence is 13 residues long. Trimming took 4 bases from V and 3 from J, leaving 7 bases between them. Germline assignment: CDR1 MNHNS and CDR2 SASEGT. CDR3 nucleotides: TGTGCCAGCAGTGGGCAGATCAATCAGCCCCAGCATTTT. Translating it yields CASSGQINQPQHF.

This clone was recorded once. The chain links TRBV2 to TRBJ1-2, with D tentatively TRBD1 (6 bases). This CDR3 is 12 amino acids long. Germline CDR1 reads SNHLY; CDR2 reads FYNNEI. Trimming pared 7 bases from V and 8 bases from J, leaving 14 bases between. As DNA, the CDR3 is TGTGCCAGCATATCCGGGGGCCGCGGCTACACCTTC. Translating gives CASISGGRGYTF.

This rearrangement joins TRBV5-4 to TRBJ1-1, with D hard to call. Trimming took 3 bases from V and 7 from J, leaving 16 bases between them. Germline V gives CDR1 SGHNT, CDR2 YYREEE (reference sequence). The CDR3 runs 14 residues. This CDR3 reads CASSSSRREVEAFF. DNA for the CDR3: TGTGCCAGCAGCTCCTCCCGGAGGGAGGTTGAAGCTTTCTTT.

CDR3 sequence: CASSRRVDSTEAFF. The DNA of the CDR3 is TGCGCCAGCAGCCGGCGGGTGGATTCCACTGAAGCTTTCTTT. The chain combines TRBV4-3 with TRBJ1-1; D remains unclear. The CDR3 runs 14 residues. Germline V CDR1 and CDR2: LGHNA, YSLEER. The germline V and J ends were trimmed by 4 bases and 4 bases, with 13 bases remaining between them.

Sample share makes this clone large (0.1 to 1%). The gene calls are TRBV10-2 and TRBJ2-7; TRBD2 matches 9 bases. CDR1 is WSHSY, CDR2 SAAADI, per germline. The trim removed 3 bases at V and 2 bases at J, leaving 5 bases unmatched. The CDR3 totals 15 residues. The CDR3 DNA reads TGCGCCAGCAGTGAAAGCGCGGGAGGGCCCTACGAGCAGTACTTC. It codes for CASSESAGGPYEQYF.

The rearrangement joins TRBV5-1 to TRBJ2-6; D might be TRBD1 (6 bases). Germline V gene lookup returns CDR1 SGHRS and CDR2 YFSETQ. Trimming pared 0 bases from V and 2 bases from J, leaving 6 bases between. This CDR3 has 15 amino acids. CDR3 bases: TGCGCCAGCAGCTTGGAGGGGGCTGGGGCCAACGTCCTGACTTTC. It translates to CASSLEGAGANVLTF. Together with reference TRBV5-1 and TRBJ2-6, the CDR3 gives the full variable domain: KAGVTQTPRYLIKTRGQQVTLSCSPISGHRSVSWYQQTPGQGLQFLFEYFSETQRNKGNFPGRFSGRQFSNSRSEMNVSTLELGDSALYLCASSLEGAGANVLTFGAGSRLTVL.

As DNA, the CDR3 is TGTGCCAGCGTGGACAGGGACTATGGCTACACCTTC. It encodes CASVDRDYGYTF. This rearrangement joins TRBV7-9 to TRBJ1-2; 8 bases map to TRBD1. There are 12 residues in the CDR3. Germline CDR1 reads SEHNR; CDR2 reads FQNEAQ (reference sequence). V gave up 8 bases and J gave up 3 bases; unmatched junction bases: 2.

V usage is TRBV6-5 and J usage is TRBJ1-1; D remains unclear. Per germline, CDR1 MNHEY and CDR2 SVGAGI. Trimming shortened V by 2 bases and J by 4 bases, and 14 bases separated the two germline ends. The CDR3 consists of 15 residues. CDR3 sequence (DNA): TGTGCCAGCAGTTACCAGATAGGTCCTGGCACTGAAGCTTTCTTT. Protein product: CASSYQIGPGTEAFF.

This clone was detected only once. CDR3 sequence: CASSQEARANYGYTF. The CDR3 bases are TGCGCCAGCAGCCAAGAGGCCAGGGCGAACTATGGCTACACCTTC. The chain joins TRBV4-1 to TRBJ1-2, with a weak D call TRBD1 (5 bases). The V and J ends lost 0 bases and 2 bases respectively, with 10 bases between them. The V gene's germline CDR1 is MGHRA and CDR2 YSYEKL. The CDR3 is 15 amino acids.

The sample holds a few counts of this clone. This chain connects TRBV7-6 to TRBJ2-7; D is perhaps TRBD1 (6 bases). Germline V gene lookup returns CDR1 SGHVS and CDR2 FNYEAQ. Trimming removed 1 base at V and 4 bases at J, with 11 bases between. The CDR3 sequence is 14 residues long. For the CDR3, the DNA is TGTGCCAGCAGCTTAGAATCAGGGGTTTACGAGCAGTACTTC. It yields the protein CASSLESGVYEQYF.

The chain joins TRBV27 to TRBJ1-1; D uncertain. V lost 2 bases to trimming and J lost 4 bases, with 8 bases between them. Germline CDR1 is MNHEY and CDR2 is SMNVEV (reference sequence). This CDR3 spans 13 amino acids. The chain's CDR3 is CASSLGSSTEAFF. CDR3 bases: TGTGCCAGCAGTTTAGGAAGTAGCACTGAAGCTTTCTTT.

DNA of the CDR3: TGTGCCAGCAGCCACGGAGACACTACTAATGAAAAACTGTTTTTT. Its protein product is CASSHGDTTNEKLFF. The gene calls are TRBV6-6 and TRBJ1-4; D unclear. The CDR3 spans 15 residues. Germline V lookup: CDR1 MNHNY, CDR2 SVGAGI (reference sequence). With 6 bases removed from V and 2 bases from J, the gap between germline ends came to 13 bases.

The chain uses TRBV4-3 and TRBJ1-2; D possibly corresponds to TRBD1 (5 bases). The CDR3 is 14 amino acids. Germline V CDR1 and CDR2: LGHNA, YSLEER. With 4 bases removed from V and 5 bases from J, the gap between germline ends came to 14 bases. DNA for the CDR3: TGCGCCAGCAGCCGAACCGGGACGGGGTATGGCTACACCTTC. Its translation: CASSRTGTGYGYTF.

This sequence joins TRBV5-4 and TRBJ1-2; TRBD1 matches at 8 bases. This CDR3 spans 15 amino acids. The V gene's germline CDR1 is SGHNT and CDR2 YYREEE (reference sequence). Trimming took 4 bases from V and 3 from J; bases not matched to a gene: 8. CDR3 protein: CASSPLGQGHYGYTF. The DNA of the CDR3 is TGTGCCAGCAGCCCGCTTGGACAGGGCCACTATGGCTACACCTTC.

This clone showed up just a few times. The chain uses TRBV11-2 and TRBJ2-4, with D possibly being TRBD1 (6 bases). Germline V gene lookup returns CDR1 SGHAT and CDR2 FQNNGV. There are 17 residues in the CDR3. The ends were cut back, 4 bases at V and 0 bases at J, with 16 bases in the middle. The DNA of the CDR3 is TGTGCCAGCAGCTCATTGCGACAGGTCCTAGCCAAAAACATTCAGTACTTC. It encodes CASSSLRQVLAKNIQYF.

This chain joins TRBV4-2 and TRBJ1-4, with D unclear. CDR1 and CDR2 (germline): LGHNA, YNFKEQ. V was trimmed by 7 bases and J by 3 bases, leaving 18 bases between them. The CDR3 is 16 residues long. The CDR3 is CASTSNTRVANEKLFF. CDR3 nucleotides: TGTGCCAGCACCTCCAATACTAGGGTGGCTAATGAAAAACTGTTTTTT.

The V call is TRBV27, the J call TRBJ2-1; a possible D gene is TRBD1 (6 bases). V shed 4 bases and J shed 2 bases, with 12 bases lying between them. The CDR3 consists of 15 residues. CDR1 and CDR2 (germline): MNHEY, SMNVEV (reference sequence). Written as DNA, the CDR3 is TGTGCCAGCAGTTGGGTGGGGGCCGCCTACAATGAGCAGTTCTTC. Protein sequence: CASSWVGAAYNEQFF.